The source of this TCR beta chain is a study of blood T cells in healthy people across ages. All donors came from Russia, were Caucasian and healthy, and spanned ages roughly 6 to 95. Next came a second PCR, run for roughly 6 to 11 cycles, which used a sample-barcoded 5' primer along with a J-beta primer mix. MiXCR, run by TCRdb on the 5' RACE reads, gives a single entry per CDR3 protein. The data contain hundreds of thousands of distinct CDR3 sequences, roughly three fifths of them singletons. CDR3 length: 17 residues. With 4 bases clipped from V and 6 bases from J, the junction kept 17 bases outside the gene matches. CDR1 is SGHRS, CDR2 YFSETQ, per germline. Findings of the study overall: Bulk PBMC profiling left naive and antigen-experienced comparisons inconclusive.

Notes on this clonotype: Its antigen is unidentified.

The receptor was derived from a man aged 55 to 70 in good health. V gene TRBV5-1 combines with J gene TRBJ2-5, with TRBD1 identical over 8 bases. The source material was blood. CDR3 DNA sequence: TGCGCCAGCAGCCCCAATGTAGGGGCAGGGGGCGTGAAGACCCAGTACTTC. Its translation is CASSPNVGAGGVKTQYF. Based on the CDR3 plus reference TRBV5-1 and TRBJ2-5, the full variable domain is KAGVTQTPRYLIKTRGQQVTLSCSPISGHRSVSWYQQTPGQGLQFLFEYFSETQRNKGNFPGRFSGRQFSNSRSEMNVSTLELGDSALYLCASSPNVGAGGVKTQYFGPGTRLLVL.